Listed below are T cell receptor beta chains from one sample, sequenced in a study of T cell responses to AZD1222 COVID-19 vaccine. The data were produced by immunoSEQ multiplex PCR, yet TCRdb's version contains in-frame clones alone and is incomplete. The sample contains some 64,000 clones, roughly 84% of which appear only once. The specimen was peripheral blood, collected on day 0 of AZD1222 vaccination. The receptor source for this set is an adult in good health. Both conserved end residues are part of each CDR3. D genes are given only for firm matches. Some rows mark clone size as missing; the rest say once, few, many or name a class of expanded clone.

>TRBD2|TRBV6-5|TRBJ2-7|-
CASGGVLGEQYF
TGTGCCAGCGGGGGGGTGCTCGGCGAGCAGTACTTC
>-|TRBV1|TRBJ2-1|-
CTSSQVGGRGIF
TGCACCAGCAGCCAAGTAGGCGGGCGCGGGATCTTC
>TRBD2|TRBV18|TRBJ2-7|-
CASSPPLADTAYEQYF
TGTGCCAGCTCACCCCCACTAGCGGATACTGCCTACGAGCAGTACTTC
>-|TRBV14|TRBJ2-7|-
CASSPIGRQDVYEQYF
TGTGCCAGCAGCCCGATCGGTCGACAGGATGTCTACGAGCAGTACTTC
>-|TRBV9|TRBJ1-3|-
CASSVAGGAGNTIYF
TGTGCCAGCAGCGTAGCCGGAGGGGCTGGAAACACCATATATTTT
>-|TRBV4-3|TRBJ2-3|-
CASSQFPGPGSDTQYF
TGCGCCAGCAGCCAATTCCCGGGGCCGGGCTCAGATACGCAGTATTTT
>TRBD1|TRBV7-2|TRBJ2-5|-
CASSSGTGVQETQYF
TGTGCCAGCAGCTCCGGGACAGGTGTCCAAGAGACCCAGTACTTC
>-|TRBV27|TRBJ1-5|few
CASRSSPGSQPQHF
TGTGCCAGCAGGTCCAGTCCGGGCAGCCAGCCCCAGCATTTT
>-|TRBV6-5|TRBJ2-7|once
CASTPTYSSYEQYF
TGTGCCAGCACCCCGACCTACAGCTCCTACGAGCAGTACTTC
>TRBD1|TRBV2|TRBJ1-5|-
CASKDRGSNQPQHF
TGTGCCAGCAAAGACAGGGGTAGCAATCAGCCCCAGCATTTT
>-|TRBV28|TRBJ1-3|-
CASSLWGVGGSGNTIYF
TGTGCCAGCAGTTTATGGGGTGTGGGGGGCTCTGGAAACACCATATATTTT
>-|TRBV5-8|TRBJ2-1|-
CASSSDHREQFF
TGTGCCAGCAGCTCAGATCACAGGGAGCAGTTCTTC
>TRBD1|TRBV18|TRBJ2-7|-
CASSPTGATYEQYF
TGTGCCAGCTCACCAACAGGGGCAACCTACGAGCAGTACTTC